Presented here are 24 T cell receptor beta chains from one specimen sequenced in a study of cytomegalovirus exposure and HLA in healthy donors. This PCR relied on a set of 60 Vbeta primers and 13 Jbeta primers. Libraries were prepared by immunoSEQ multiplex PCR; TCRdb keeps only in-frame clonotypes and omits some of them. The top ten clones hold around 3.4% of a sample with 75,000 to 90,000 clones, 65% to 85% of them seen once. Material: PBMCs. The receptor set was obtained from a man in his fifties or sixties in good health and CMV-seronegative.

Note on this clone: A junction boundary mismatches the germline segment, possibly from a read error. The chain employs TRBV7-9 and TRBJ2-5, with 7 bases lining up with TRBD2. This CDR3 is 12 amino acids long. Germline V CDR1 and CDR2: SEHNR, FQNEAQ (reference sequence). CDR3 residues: CSSGESSETQYF. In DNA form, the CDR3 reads TGTTCCAGCGGGGAGAGTTCAGAGACCCAGTACTTC.

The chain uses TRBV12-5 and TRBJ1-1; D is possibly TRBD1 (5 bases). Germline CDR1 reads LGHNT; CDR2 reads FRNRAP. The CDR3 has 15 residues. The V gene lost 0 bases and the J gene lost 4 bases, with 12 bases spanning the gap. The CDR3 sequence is CASGLVQAGITEAFF. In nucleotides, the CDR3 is TGTGCTAGTGGTTTGGTACAGGCAGGAATCACTGAAGCTTTCTTT.

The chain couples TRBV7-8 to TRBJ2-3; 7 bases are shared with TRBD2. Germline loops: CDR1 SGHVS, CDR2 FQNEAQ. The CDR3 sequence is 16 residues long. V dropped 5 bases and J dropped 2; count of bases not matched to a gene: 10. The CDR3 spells CASSTGAGRFTDTQYF. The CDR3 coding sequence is TGTGCCAGCAGCACCGGAGCGGGGAGATTCACAGATACGCAGTATTTT.

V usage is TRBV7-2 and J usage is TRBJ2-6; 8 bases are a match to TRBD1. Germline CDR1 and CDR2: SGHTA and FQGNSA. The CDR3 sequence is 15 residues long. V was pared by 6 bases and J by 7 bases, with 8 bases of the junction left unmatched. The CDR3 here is CASSVDRGGANVLTF. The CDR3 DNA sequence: TGTGCCAGCAGTGTCGACAGGGGCGGTGCCAACGTCCTGACTTTC.

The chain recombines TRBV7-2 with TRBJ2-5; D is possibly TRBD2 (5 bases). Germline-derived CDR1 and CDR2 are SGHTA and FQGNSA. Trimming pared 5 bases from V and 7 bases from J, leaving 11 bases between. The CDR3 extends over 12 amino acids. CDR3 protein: CASSTYRGTQYF. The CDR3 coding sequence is TGTGCCAGCAGCACGTACCGGGGGACCCAGTACTTC.

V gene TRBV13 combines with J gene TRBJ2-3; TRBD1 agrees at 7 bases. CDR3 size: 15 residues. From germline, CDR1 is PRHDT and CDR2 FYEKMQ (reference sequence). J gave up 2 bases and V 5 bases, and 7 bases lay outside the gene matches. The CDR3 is CASSLGTDLTDTQYF. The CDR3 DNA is TGTGCCAGCAGCCTGGGGACAGATCTCACAGATACGCAGTATTTT.

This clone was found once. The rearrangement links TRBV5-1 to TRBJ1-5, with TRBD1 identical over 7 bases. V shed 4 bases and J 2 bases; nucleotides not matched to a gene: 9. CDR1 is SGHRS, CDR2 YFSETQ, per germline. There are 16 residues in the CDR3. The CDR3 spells CASSGAQGKGNQPQHF. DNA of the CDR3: TGCGCCAGCAGCGGCGCACAGGGGAAGGGCAATCAGCCCCAGCATTTT. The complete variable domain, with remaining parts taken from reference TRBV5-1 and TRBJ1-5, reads KAGVTQTPRYLIKTRGQQVTLSCSPISGHRSVSWYQQTPGQGLQFLFEYFSETQRNKGNFPGRFSGRQFSNSRSEMNVSTLELGDSALYLCASSGAQGKGNQPQHFGDGTRLSIL.

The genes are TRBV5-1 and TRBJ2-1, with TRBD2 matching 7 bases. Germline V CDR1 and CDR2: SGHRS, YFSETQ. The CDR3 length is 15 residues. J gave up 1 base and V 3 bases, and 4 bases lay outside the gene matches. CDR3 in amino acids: CASSYGGESYNEQFF. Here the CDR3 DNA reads TGCGCCAGCAGCTATGGGGGGGAGTCCTACAATGAGCAGTTCTTC.

DNA for the CDR3: TGTGCCAGCAGTGATAGGACTAGCGGGGGCAATGAGCAGTTCTTC. Encoded protein: CASSDRTSGGNEQFF. This chain joins TRBV6-1 and TRBJ2-1; 13 bases agree with TRBD2. The CDR3 is 15 amino acids. Germline CDR1 reads MNHNS; CDR2 reads SASEGT. V lost 3 bases to trimming and J lost 6 bases; unmatched junction nucleotides: 2.

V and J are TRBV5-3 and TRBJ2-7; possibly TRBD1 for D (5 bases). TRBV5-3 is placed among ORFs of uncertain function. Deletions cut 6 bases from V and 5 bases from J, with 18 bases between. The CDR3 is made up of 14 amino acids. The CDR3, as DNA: TGTGCCAGAATCAAGGGGCAGGGAAAGGACGAGCAGTACTTC. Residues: CARIKGQGKDEQYF.

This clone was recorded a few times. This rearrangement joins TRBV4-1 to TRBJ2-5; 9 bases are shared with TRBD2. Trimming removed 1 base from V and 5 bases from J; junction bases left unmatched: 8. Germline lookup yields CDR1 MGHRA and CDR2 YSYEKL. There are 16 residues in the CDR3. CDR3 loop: CASSQGNGGGGETQYF. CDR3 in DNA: TGCGCCAGCAGCCAAGGAAACGGCGGGGGGGGTGAGACCCAGTACTTC.

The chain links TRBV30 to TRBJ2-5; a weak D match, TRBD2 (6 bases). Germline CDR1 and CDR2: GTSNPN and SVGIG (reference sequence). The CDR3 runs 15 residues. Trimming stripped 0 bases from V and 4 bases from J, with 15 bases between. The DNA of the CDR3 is TGTGCCTGGAGTGTGACGGGAATGGGAGGAGAGACCCAGTACTTC. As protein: CAWSVTGMGGETQYF.

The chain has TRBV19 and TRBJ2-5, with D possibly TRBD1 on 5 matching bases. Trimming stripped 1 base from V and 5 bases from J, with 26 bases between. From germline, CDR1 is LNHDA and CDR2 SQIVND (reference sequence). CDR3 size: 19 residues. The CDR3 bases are TGTGCCAGTAGTATAGCTTCGCGGACACACGGCCACGGTGGGGAGACCCAGTACTTC. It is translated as CASSIASRTHGHGGETQYF.

The CDR3 region is CAWSVLAAYNEQFF. The CDR3 DNA reads TGTGCCTGGAGTGTACTAGCGGCTTACAATGAGCAGTTCTTC. The V gene is TRBV30, the J gene TRBJ2-1, with TRBD2 matching over 8 bases. The CDR3 has 14 amino acids. After removal of 0 bases from V and 4 bases from J, the junction contained 2 bases not matched to a gene. Germline-derived CDR1 and CDR2 are GTSNPN and SVGIG (reference sequence).

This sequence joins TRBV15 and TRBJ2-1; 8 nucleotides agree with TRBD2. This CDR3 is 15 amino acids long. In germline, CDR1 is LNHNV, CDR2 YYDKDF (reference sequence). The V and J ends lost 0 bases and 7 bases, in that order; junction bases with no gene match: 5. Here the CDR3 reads CATSRDTGGLNEQFF. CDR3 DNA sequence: TGTGCCACCAGCAGAGACACGGGGGGGTTGAATGAGCAGTTCTTC.

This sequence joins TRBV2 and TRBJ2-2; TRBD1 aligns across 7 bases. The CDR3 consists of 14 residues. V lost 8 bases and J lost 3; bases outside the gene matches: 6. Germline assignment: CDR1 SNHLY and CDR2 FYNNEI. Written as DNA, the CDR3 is TGTGCCAGCCAGGGACAGCTCTACACCGGGGAGCTGTTTTTT. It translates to CASQGQLYTGELFF. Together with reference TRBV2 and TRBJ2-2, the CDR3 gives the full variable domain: EPEVTQTPSHQVTQMGQEVILRCVPISNHLYFYWYRQILGQKVEFLVSFYNNEISEKSEIFDDQFSVERPDGSNFTLKIRSTKLEDSAMYFCASQGQLYTGELFFGEGSRLTVL.

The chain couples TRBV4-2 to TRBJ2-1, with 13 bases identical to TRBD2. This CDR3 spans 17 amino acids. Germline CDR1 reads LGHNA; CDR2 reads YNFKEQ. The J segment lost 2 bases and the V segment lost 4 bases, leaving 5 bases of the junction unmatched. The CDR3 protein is CASSPRLAGGAYNEQFF. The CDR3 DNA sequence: TGTGCCAGCAGCCCTCGACTAGCGGGGGGTGCCTACAATGAGCAGTTCTTC.

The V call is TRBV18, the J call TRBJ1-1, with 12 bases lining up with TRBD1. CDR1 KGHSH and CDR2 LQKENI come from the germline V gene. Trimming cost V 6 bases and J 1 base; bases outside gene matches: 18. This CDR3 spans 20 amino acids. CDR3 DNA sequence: TGTGCCAGCTCTTCCCGGGACAGGGGGCTGGGTGCTCGCGGGAACACTGAAGCTTTCTTT. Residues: CASSSRDRGLGARGNTEAFF.

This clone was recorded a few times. In nucleotides, the CDR3 is TGTGCCAGCAGCCCCCGGGACTTTAGCTCTGGAAACACCATATATTTT. This translates into CASSPRDFSSGNTIYF. The chain carries TRBV7-9 and TRBJ1-3; D may be TRBD1 (5 bases). Germline V gene lookup returns CDR1 SEHNR and CDR2 FQNEAQ (reference sequence). Deletions cut 5 bases from V and 0 bases from J, with 14 bases between. This CDR3 contains 16 residues.

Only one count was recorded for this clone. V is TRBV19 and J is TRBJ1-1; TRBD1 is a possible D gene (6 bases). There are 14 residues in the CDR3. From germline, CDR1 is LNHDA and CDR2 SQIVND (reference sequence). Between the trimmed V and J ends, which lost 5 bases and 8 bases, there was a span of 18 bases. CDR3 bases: TGTGCCAGTAGTTGGGACACAGGGCGCTCCGAAGCTTTCTTT. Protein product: CASSWDTGRSEAFF.

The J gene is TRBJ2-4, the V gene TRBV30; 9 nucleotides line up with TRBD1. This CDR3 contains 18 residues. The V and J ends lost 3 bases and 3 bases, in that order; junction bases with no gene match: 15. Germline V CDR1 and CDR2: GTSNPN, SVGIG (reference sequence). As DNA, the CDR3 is TGTGCCTGGAGAGAGACGGGGACAGGGTGGGTAGGCAAAAACATTCAGTACTTC. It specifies CAWRETGTGWVGKNIQYF.

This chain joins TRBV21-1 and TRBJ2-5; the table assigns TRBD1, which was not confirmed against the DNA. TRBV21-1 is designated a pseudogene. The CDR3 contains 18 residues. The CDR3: CASSKCWAPPGQEETQYF. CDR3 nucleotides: TGTGCCAGCAGCAAATGTTGGGCACCCCCGGGACAGGAAGAGACCCAGTACTTC.

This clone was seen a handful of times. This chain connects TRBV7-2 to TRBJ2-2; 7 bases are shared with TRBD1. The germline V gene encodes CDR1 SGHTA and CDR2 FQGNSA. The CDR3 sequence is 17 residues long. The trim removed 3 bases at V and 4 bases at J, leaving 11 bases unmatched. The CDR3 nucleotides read TGTGCCAGCAGCTTCCATAAGACAGGGAAGCTCACCGGGGAGCTGTTTTTT. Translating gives CASSFHKTGKLTGELFF.

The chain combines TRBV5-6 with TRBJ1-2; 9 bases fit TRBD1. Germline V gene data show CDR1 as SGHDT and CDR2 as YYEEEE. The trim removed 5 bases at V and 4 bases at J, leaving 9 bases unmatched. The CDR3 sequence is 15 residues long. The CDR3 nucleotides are TGTGCCAGCAGGGGCCGGGACAGGGAACTCTATGGCTACACCTTC. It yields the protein CASRGRDRELYGYTF.